Listed below are T cell receptor beta chains from one sample, sequenced in a study of Graves' ophthalmopathy and Graves' hyperthyroidism. TCRdb reprocessed the multiplex PCR reads via MiXCR and lists one record per CDR3 protein. The sample lists about 740,000 distinct CDR3 sequences, roughly two fifths occurring once. The material sequenced was peripheral blood. These receptors were collected from an adult man with Graves' ophthalmopathy. CDR3s include the opening cysteine and the closing phenylalanine or tryptophan. Fields, in order: V gene, J gene, clone size, D gene, CDR3 DNA, CDR3 protein. A D gene is named only where the DNA matches it firmly. A clone size is listed for some rows: how often the clone was seen (once, few, many), or a class if it is expanded.

V gene: TRBV5-1
J gene: TRBJ2-3
clone size: -
D gene: -
CDR3 DNA: TGCGCCAGCAGCCCCTCGGGGAGGTCCTTCACAGATACGCAGTATTTT
CDR3 protein: CASSPSGRSFTDTQYF

V gene: TRBV6-5
J gene: TRBJ2-5
clone size: -
D gene: -
CDR3 DNA: TGTGCCAGCAGTTACGCCGGACGCGCCTGGGAGACCCAGTACTTC
CDR3 protein: CASSYAGRAWETQYF

V gene: TRBV10-3
J gene: TRBJ2-5
clone size: few
D gene: -
CDR3 DNA: TGTGCCATCAGTGAGTCCCAGTACTTC
CDR3 protein: CAISESQYF

V gene: TRBV11-2
J gene: TRBJ1-2
clone size: -
D gene: -
CDR3 DNA: TGTGCCAGCAGCTTATTCGCCGAAACCAACTATGGCTACACCTTC
CDR3 protein: CASSLFAETNYGYTF

V gene: TRBV10-1
J gene: TRBJ2-2
clone size: -
D gene: -
CDR3 DNA: TGCGCCAGCAGTGACAACTTAGATTTCGGGGAGCTGTTTTTT
CDR3 protein: CASSDNLDFGELFF

V gene: TRBV5-8
J gene: TRBJ1-1
clone size: many
D gene: -
CDR3 DNA: TGTGCCAGCAGCCCGGGTCCGGGGAACACTGAAGCTTTCTTT
CDR3 protein: CASSPGPGNTEAFF

V gene: TRBV29-1
J gene: TRBJ2-7
clone size: many
D gene: -
CDR3 DNA: TGCAGCGTTGGATCTAGGGTCGGGGGTTACGAGCAGTACTTC
CDR3 protein: CSVGSRVGGYEQYF

V gene: TRBV7-4
J gene: TRBJ2-6
clone size: -
D gene: TRBD1
CDR3 DNA: TGTGCCAGCAGTCCTTTGGGACAGGGCAACGTCCTGACTTTC
CDR3 protein: CASSPLGQGNVLTF

V gene: TRBV2
J gene: TRBJ2-7
clone size: -
D gene: -
CDR3 DNA: TGTGCCAGCAGTGTAGGCCAGGCAACAGTTTCCTACGAGCAGTACTTC
CDR3 protein: CASSVGQATVSYEQYF

V gene: TRBV7-2
J gene: TRBJ2-7
clone size: -
D gene: TRBD1
CDR3 DNA: TGTGCCGCGTCCCTCGGACAGGGGTTTCACGAGCAGTACTTC
CDR3 protein: CAASLGQGFHEQYF

V gene: TRBV5-1
J gene: TRBJ2-7
clone size: -
D gene: TRBD2
CDR3 DNA: TGCGCCAGCAGCCTGGGACTAGGGGCCTACGAGCAGTACTTC
CDR3 protein: CASSLGLGAYEQYF

V gene: TRBV6-1
J gene: TRBJ1-1
clone size: -
D gene: -
CDR3 DNA: TGTGCCAGCAGTGAAGCGGGGTACAGGGCTCCTGAAGCTTTCTTT
CDR3 protein: CASSEAGYRAPEAFF

V gene: TRBV19
J gene: TRBJ1-1
clone size: many
D gene: TRBD1
CDR3 DNA: TGTGCCAGTAGTACGACAGGGGGATATTCTGAAGCTTTCTTT
CDR3 protein: CASSTTGGYSEAFF

V gene: TRBV7-2
J gene: TRBJ2-5
clone size: once
D gene: TRBD1
CDR3 DNA: TGTGCCAGCAGCCCGAGGGACAGCCAGACCCAGTACTTC
CDR3 protein: CASSPRDSQTQYF

V gene: TRBV20-1
J gene: TRBJ1-4
clone size: -
D gene: TRBD1
CDR3 DNA: TGCAGTGCTCCTGACAGGGGGCGCTTTGGTGAAAAACTGTTTTTT
CDR3 protein: CSAPDRGRFGEKLFF

V gene: TRBV20-1
J gene: TRBJ2-7
clone size: -
D gene: TRBD2
CDR3 DNA: TGCAGTGCGACACTAAGGACTAGCGGGAACTACGAGCAGTACTTC
CDR3 protein: CSATLRTSGNYEQYF

V gene: TRBV20-1
J gene: TRBJ1-2
clone size: many
D gene: -
CDR3 DNA: TGCAGTGCTTCCGAAGGGGGGGTGGGCTACACCTTC
CDR3 protein: CSASEGGVGYTF

V gene: TRBV7-3
J gene: TRBJ2-6
clone size: many
D gene: TRBD1
CDR3 DNA: TGTGCCAGCAGCCTGACAGGGGGCAACATAGCTGGGGCCAACGTCCTGACTTTC
CDR3 protein: CASSLTGGNIAGANVLTF

V gene: TRBV19
J gene: TRBJ1-5
clone size: few
D gene: TRBD1
CDR3 DNA: TGTGCCAGTAGTACGTGGACAGGGTCGGATCAGCCCCAGCATTTT
CDR3 protein: CASSTWTGSDQPQHF

V gene: TRBV10-3
J gene: TRBJ2-6
clone size: -
D gene: -
CDR3 DNA: TGTGCCATCAGTGCGGAAACCCCAGCTGGGGCCAGCGTCCTGACCTTC
CDR3 protein: CAISAETPAGASVLTF

V gene: TRBV7-9
J gene: TRBJ2-2
clone size: few
D gene: TRBD2
CDR3 DNA: TGTGCCAGCAGCTTAATAGCGGGGGCAACGACCGGGGAGCTGTTTTTT
CDR3 protein: CASSLIAGATTGELFF

V gene: TRBV29-1
J gene: TRBJ1-1
clone size: -
D gene: -
CDR3 DNA: TGCAGCTATGGGGAAGGAACTGAAGCTTTCTTT
CDR3 protein: CSYGEGTEAFF

V gene: TRBV10-3
J gene: TRBJ2-5
clone size: -
D gene: -
CDR3 DNA: TGTGCCATCAGTAGGGGGACGCAGAAGCAAGAGACCCAGTACTTC
CDR3 protein: CAISRGTQKQETQYF

V gene: TRBV7-2
J gene: TRBJ1-1
clone size: many
D gene: -
CDR3 DNA: TGTGCCAGCAGCTTAGGCTTCGAAGCTTTCTTT
CDR3 protein: CASSLGFEAFF

V gene: TRBV24-1
J gene: TRBJ1-5
clone size: many
D gene: -
CDR3 DNA: TGTGCCAGCAGTGACCAAGGTGGGAGCAATCAGCCCCAGCATTTT
CDR3 protein: CASSDQGGSNQPQHF

V gene: TRBV20-1
J gene: TRBJ2-7
clone size: -
D gene: -
CDR3 DNA: TGCAGTGCTGCTCACGGGTTGAGCTACGAGCAGTACTTC
CDR3 protein: CSAAHGLSYEQYF

V gene: TRBV20-1
J gene: TRBJ1-2
clone size: -
D gene: TRBD1
CDR3 DNA: TGCAGTGCTAGCCCGGACAGGATCGAATATGGCTACACCTTC
CDR3 protein: CSASPDRIEYGYTF

V gene: TRBV19
J gene: TRBJ1-5
clone size: many
D gene: TRBD1
CDR3 DNA: TGTGCCAGTAGTACGGGACAGGGCCTCGATCAGCCCCAGCATTTT
CDR3 protein: CASSTGQGLDQPQHF

V gene: TRBV7-9
J gene: TRBJ2-5
clone size: -
D gene: -
CDR3 DNA: TGTGCCAGCAGTCCCAGGACCAGTGTCCGGGACAACCAAGAGACCCAGTACTTC
CDR3 protein: CASSPRTSVRDNQETQYF

V gene: TRBV24-1
J gene: TRBJ1-5
clone size: -
D gene: TRBD1
CDR3 DNA: TGTGCCAGCGGAGGGACAGGGGGTCAGCCCCAGCATTTT
CDR3 protein: CASGGTGGQPQHF

V gene: TRBV24-1
J gene: TRBJ2-5
clone size: many
D gene: -
CDR3 DNA: TGTGCCACCGGCCTTGGGCATCAAGAGACCCAGTACTTC
CDR3 protein: CATGLGHQETQYF

V gene: TRBV7-9
J gene: TRBJ2-6
clone size: many
D gene: -
CDR3 DNA: TGTGCCAGCAGCCAAGGACCGGTCTCTGGGGCCAACGTCCTGACTTTC
CDR3 protein: CASSQGPVSGANVLTF

V gene: TRBV20-1
J gene: TRBJ2-7
clone size: -
D gene: TRBD2
CDR3 DNA: TGCAGTGCTAGGGGCTCCGGGACTAGCGGGAGTGGCGAGCAGTACTTC
CDR3 protein: CSARGSGTSGSGEQYF

V gene: TRBV9
J gene: TRBJ1-4
clone size: -
D gene: -
CDR3 DNA: TGTGCCAGCAGCCAGGCCGGAGTTAATGAAAAACTGTTTTTT
CDR3 protein: CASSQAGVNEKLFF

V gene: TRBV7-6
J gene: TRBJ2-5
clone size: many
D gene: -
CDR3 DNA: TGTGCCAGCAGCACCACCCGCCAAGAGACCCAGTACTTC
CDR3 protein: CASSTTRQETQYF

V gene: TRBV7-2
J gene: TRBJ2-7
clone size: many
D gene: -
CDR3 DNA: TGTGCCAGCAGCACGCGTGAAGACTGGAGGAGCTCCTACGAGCAGTACTTC
CDR3 protein: CASSTREDWRSSYEQYF

V gene: TRBV9
J gene: TRBJ1-6
clone size: -
D gene: -
CDR3 DNA: TGTGCCAGCAGCCAACGGAACAGTAATTCACCCCTCCACTTT
CDR3 protein: CASSQRNSNSPLHF

V gene: TRBV10-3
J gene: TRBJ1-1
clone size: -
D gene: TRBD1
CDR3 DNA: TGTGCCAGCAGTTTGGGGACAGGGGGCTTCGCTTTCTTT
CDR3 protein: CASSLGTGGFAFF

V gene: TRBV20-1
J gene: TRBJ2-5
clone size: few
D gene: -
CDR3 DNA: TGCAGTGCTAGACCCCTCCTGAAGTTGCAAGAGACCCAGTACTTC
CDR3 protein: CSARPLLKLQETQYF

V gene: TRBV7-2
J gene: TRBJ1-2
clone size: once
D gene: TRBD1
CDR3 DNA: TGTGCCAGCAGCTTAACCAGGGGGCATAGGAGCTACACCTTC
CDR3 protein: CASSLTRGHRSYTF

V gene: TRBV2
J gene: TRBJ1-6
clone size: -
D gene: -
CDR3 DNA: TGTGCCAGCACCATTCCCGGGGGAGTAGGGAATTCACCCCTCCACTTT
CDR3 protein: CASTIPGGVGNSPLHF

V gene: TRBV7-2
J gene: TRBJ2-7
clone size: -
D gene: -
CDR3 DNA: TGTGCCAGCAGCTCACCCCACCGGGACACTTCCTACGAGCAGTACTTC
CDR3 protein: CASSSPHRDTSYEQYF

V gene: TRBV7-8
J gene: TRBJ2-5
clone size: many
D gene: TRBD2
CDR3 DNA: TGTGCCAGCAGCTCTGGGACTAGCGGGCAGACCCAGTACTTC
CDR3 protein: CASSSGTSGQTQYF

V gene: TRBV11-2
J gene: TRBJ2-5
clone size: -
D gene: -
CDR3 DNA: TGTGCCAGCAGCCGAGATGGGGTGATGGCGGGGCAAGAGACCCAGTACTTC
CDR3 protein: CASSRDGVMAGQETQYF

V gene: TRBV2
J gene: TRBJ2-7
clone size: -
D gene: -
CDR3 DNA: TGTGCCAGCAGTGCGACCGGGCCGACCTACGAGCAGTACTTC
CDR3 protein: CASSATGPTYEQYF

V gene: TRBV29-1
J gene: TRBJ1-1
clone size: -
D gene: -
CDR3 DNA: TGCAGCGTGGGGGAGACCACTGAAGCTTTCTTT
CDR3 protein: CSVGETTEAFF

V gene: TRBV29-1
J gene: TRBJ2-5
clone size: -
D gene: -
CDR3 DNA: TGCAGCGGGGGCAGCGAAGAGACCCAGTACTTC
CDR3 protein: CSGGSEETQYF

V gene: TRBV20-1
J gene: TRBJ2-6
clone size: -
D gene: -
CDR3 DNA: TGCAGTGCCAAACGTTTCAGAGACTCTGGGGCCAACGTCCTGACTTTC
CDR3 protein: CSAKRFRDSGANVLTF

V gene: TRBV29-1
J gene: TRBJ2-2
clone size: -
D gene: -
CDR3 DNA: TGCAGCGTTGAACCCAGGGGATCGAACACCGGGGAGCTGTTTTTT
CDR3 protein: CSVEPRGSNTGELFF

V gene: TRBV5-4
J gene: TRBJ2-5
clone size: few
D gene: -
CDR3 DNA: TGTGCCAGCAGCTACCAGGCGGGACAGTTAGAGACCCAGTACTTC
CDR3 protein: CASSYQAGQLETQYF